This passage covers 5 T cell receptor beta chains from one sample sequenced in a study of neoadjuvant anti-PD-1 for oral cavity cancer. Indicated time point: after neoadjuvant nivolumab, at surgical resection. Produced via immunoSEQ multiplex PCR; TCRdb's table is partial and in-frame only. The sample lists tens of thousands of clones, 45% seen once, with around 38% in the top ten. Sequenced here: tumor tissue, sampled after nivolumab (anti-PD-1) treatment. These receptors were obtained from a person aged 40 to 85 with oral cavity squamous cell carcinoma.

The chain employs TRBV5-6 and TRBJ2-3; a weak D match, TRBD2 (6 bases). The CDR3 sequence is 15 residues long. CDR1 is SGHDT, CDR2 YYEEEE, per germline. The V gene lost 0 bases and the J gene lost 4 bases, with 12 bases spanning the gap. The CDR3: CASSLDLSGADTQYF. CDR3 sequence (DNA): TGTGCCAGCAGCTTGGACCTGTCGGGAGCAGATACGCAGTATTTT.

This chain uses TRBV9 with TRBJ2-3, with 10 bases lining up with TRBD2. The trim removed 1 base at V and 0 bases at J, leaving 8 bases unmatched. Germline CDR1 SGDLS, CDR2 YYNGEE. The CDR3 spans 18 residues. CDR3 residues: CASSVTLAGVPSTDTQYF. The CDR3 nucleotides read TGTGCCAGCAGCGTAACTCTAGCGGGGGTTCCTAGCACAGATACGCAGTATTTT.

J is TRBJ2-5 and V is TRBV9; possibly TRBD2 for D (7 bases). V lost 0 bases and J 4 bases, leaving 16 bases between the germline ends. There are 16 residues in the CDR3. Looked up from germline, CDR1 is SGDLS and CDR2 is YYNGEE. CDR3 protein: CASSVAARGQAETQYF. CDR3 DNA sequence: TGTGCCAGCAGCGTAGCGGCGCGGGGGCAGGCAGAGACCCAGTACTTC.

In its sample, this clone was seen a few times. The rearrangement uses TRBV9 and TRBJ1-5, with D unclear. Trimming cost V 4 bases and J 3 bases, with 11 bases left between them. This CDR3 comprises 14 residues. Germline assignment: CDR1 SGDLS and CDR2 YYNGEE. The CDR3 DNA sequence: TGTGCCAGCAGCCGGTGGGGTAACAATCAGCCCCAGCATTTT. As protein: CASSRWGNNQPQHF.

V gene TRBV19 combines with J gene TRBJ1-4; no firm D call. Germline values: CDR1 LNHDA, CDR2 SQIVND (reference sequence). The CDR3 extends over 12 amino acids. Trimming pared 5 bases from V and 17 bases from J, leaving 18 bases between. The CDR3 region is CASSFTGSPFFF. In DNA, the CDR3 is TGTGCCAGTAGTTTTACCGGGTCACCATTCTTTTTT.